These 24 T cell receptor beta chains were sequenced from one sample in a study of Graves' ophthalmopathy and Graves' hyperthyroidism. Amplification of TCR beta CDR3 regions used RNA transcripts. RT-PCR with HTBI primers came first, then second-round multiplex PCR. TCRdb reprocessed the multiplex PCR reads with MiXCR, giving one entry per CDR3 protein. This table has roughly 410,000 distinct CDR3 sequences, roughly 15% appearing once. Specimen: peripheral blood. These receptors came from a woman between 18 and 30 years old with stable Graves' hyperthyroidism.

This clonotype was counted many times. This rearrangement joins TRBV6-5 to TRBJ2-7; weak D call: TRBD1 (5 bases). The germline V gene has CDR1 MNHEY and CDR2 SVGAGI. The CDR3 extends over 15 amino acids. Trimming took off 4 bases at V and 4 bases at J, with 17 bases between the two ends. The CDR3 DNA sequence: TGTGCCAGCAGTTTTTCCCCTAAAACAGGATACGAGCAGTACTTC. This gives the protein CASSFSPKTGYEQYF.

This clonotype was counted many times. V usage is TRBV6-2 or TRBV6-3 and J usage is TRBJ2-4; possible D gene TRBD1, 5 bases. Per germline, CDR1 MNHEY and CDR2 SVGEGT. The V end was cut by 2 bases, the J end by 3 bases, with 17 bases between. The CDR3 is 17 residues long. The CDR3 loop is CASSYTTASVGKNIQYF. CDR3 nucleotides: TGTGCCAGCAGTTACACGACAGCCTCCGTTGGCAAAAACATTCAGTACTTC.

This clonotype has at least ten counts. V is TRBV11-2 and J is TRBJ2-7, with unresolved D. Germline CDR1 and CDR2: SGHAT and FQNNGV. There are 17 residues in the CDR3. The V and J ends lost 5 bases and 2 bases respectively, with 22 bases between them. In nucleotides, the CDR3 is TGTGCCAGCAGCCCAAACCTTTTACGGACGGCCACCTACGAGCAGTACTTC. Its protein is CASSPNLLRTATYEQYF.

This clonotype was seen a handful of times. This rearrangement joins TRBV7-8 to TRBJ1-1, with D hard to call. Germline lookup yields CDR1 SGHVS and CDR2 FQNEAQ. The CDR3 is 15 amino acids. The V gene lost 5 bases and the J gene lost 2 bases, with 15 bases spanning the gap. CDR3 sequence (DNA): TGTGCCAGCAGCACTCCCAGGATCGGAAACACTGAAGCTTTCTTT. As protein: CASSTPRIGNTEAFF.

This clonotype occurred many times. V is TRBV12-3 or TRBV12-4 and J is TRBJ2-7; D is ambiguous. This CDR3 comprises 11 residues. V was shortened by 0 bases and J by 7 bases, with 4 bases between the two germline ends. As DNA, the CDR3 is TGTGCCAGCAGTTTAGCCAGGGAGCAGTACTTC. It translates to CASSLAREQYF.

This clonotype was recorded at least ten times. CDR3: CSALTGDYGYTF. The CDR3 coding sequence is TGCAGCGCTCTGACAGGGGACTATGGCTACACCTTC. The chain joins TRBV29-1 to TRBJ1-2, with 8 bases aligning to TRBD1. The V gene's germline CDR1 is SQVTM and CDR2 ANQGSEA. The V segment lost 7 bases and the J segment 3 bases; nucleotides outside the gene matches: 4. The CDR3 contains 12 residues.

This clonotype was counted ten times or more. This chain links TRBV19 with TRBJ2-5, with D perhaps TRBD1 or TRBD2 (5 bases each). The CDR3 loop spans 12 amino acids. V lost 6 bases, J lost 5 bases, and 10 bases lay in between. Looked up from germline, CDR1 is LNHDA and CDR2 is SQIVND (reference sequence). The CDR3 DNA follows: TGTGCCAGTAGAGACGGGGCCGAGACCCAGTACTTC. Its translation is CASRDGAETQYF.

This clonotype showed up many times. V and J are TRBV20-1 and TRBJ1-2, with TRBD1 identical over 7 bases. Unmatched junction bases numbered 13, after V lost 2 bases and J lost 7 bases. In germline, CDR1 is DFQATT, CDR2 SNEGSKA (reference sequence). The CDR3 contains 15 residues. The CDR3 nucleotides read TGCAGTGCTAGATACAGAACAGGGGAGCAAGGTGGCTACACCTTC. It yields the protein CSARYRTGEQGGYTF.

In this sample, this clonotype turned up many times. V and J are TRBV19 and TRBJ1-1; D ambiguous. The CDR3 consists of 14 residues. Germline V gene lookup returns CDR1 LNHDA and CDR2 SQIVND (reference sequence). V was shortened by 5 bases and J by 3 bases, with 13 bases between the two germline ends. CDR3 coding DNA: TGTGCCAGTAGTGCGCAGGATGGGTACACTGAAGCTTTCTTT. Encoded protein: CASSAQDGYTEAFF.

This clonotype occurred many times. This chain links TRBV4-1 with TRBJ2-7, with D possibly matching TRBD2 (6 bases). The germline CDR1 and CDR2 sequences are MGHRA and YSYEKL. CDR3 length equals 14 residues. V was trimmed by 3 bases and J by 5 bases, leaving 14 bases between them. The CDR3 is CASSHGSLRDEQYF. CDR3 nucleotide sequence: TGCGCCAGCAGCCACGGGAGCCTAAGGGACGAGCAGTACTTC.

This clonotype appeared many times. V is TRBV6-5 and J is TRBJ1-2; no clear D gene. The CDR3 has 13 amino acids. Trimming took off 5 bases at V and 0 bases at J, with 7 bases between the two ends. The germline CDR1 and CDR2 sequences are MNHEY and SVGAGI. CDR3 nucleotides: TGTGCCAGCAGTCAATCGGCTAACTATGGCTACACCTTC. It translates to CASSQSANYGYTF.

This clonotype was counted at least ten times. This chain connects TRBV6-5 to TRBJ2-7, with D uncertain. Trimming pared 2 bases from V and 4 bases from J, leaving 12 bases between. The CDR3 sequence is 14 residues long. In germline, CDR1 is MNHEY, CDR2 SVGAGI. The CDR3 region is CASSYDARHYEQYF. The CDR3 region has the DNA TGTGCCAGCAGTTACGACGCACGGCATTACGAGCAGTACTTC.

The V gene is TRBV12-3 or TRBV12-4, the J gene TRBJ1-1; D may be TRBD1 (5 bases). CDR3 size: 15 residues. Trimming cost V 7 bases and J 4 bases, with 19 bases left between them. The CDR3 is CASTPWGGSGTEAFF. In nucleotides, the CDR3 is TGTGCCAGCACCCCCTGGGGGGGATCGGGCACTGAAGCTTTCTTT.

This clonotype was detected many times. This chain uses TRBV27 with TRBJ1-1; 7 bases match TRBD1. Germline V gives CDR1 MNHEY, CDR2 SMNVEV (reference sequence). With V trimmed by 5 bases and J by 1 base, 4 bases remained unmatched. CDR3 length: 14 amino acids. The CDR3 here is CASSRQGENTEAFF. The CDR3 nucleotides read TGTGCCAGCAGTCGGCAGGGGGAGAACACTGAAGCTTTCTTT.

This clonotype was observed many times. The chain uses TRBV20-1 and TRBJ2-7, with D unclear. From germline, CDR1 is DFQATT and CDR2 SNEGSKA (reference sequence). This CDR3 has 11 residues. V dropped 7 bases and J dropped 5 bases, with 12 bases sitting between them. CDR3 nucleotide sequence: TGCAGTGTTGCCGCGTTTGACGAGCAGTACTTC. This encodes CSVAAFDEQYF.

This clonotype was observed many times. The chain couples TRBV29-1 to TRBJ1-2; TRBD1 matches 8 bases. V was pared by 3 bases and J by 4 bases, with 4 bases of the junction left unmatched. The germline V gene encodes CDR1 SQVTM and CDR2 ANQGSEA. The CDR3 runs 13 residues. CDR3 coding DNA: TGCAGCGTTGATCCGACAGGGGCCTATGGCTACACCTTC. Amino acid sequence: CSVDPTGAYGYTF.

Points on this clonotype: The junction shows a germline mismatch at one end, possibly a read error. The CDR3 reads CAGSFGQGATGYGYTF. CDR3 in DNA: TGTGCCGGCAGCTTCGGACAGGGGGCTACTGGCTATGGCTACACCTTC. V usage is TRBV11-1 and J usage is TRBJ1-2; 11 bases align to TRBD1. This CDR3 has 16 residues. Germline V lookup: CDR1 SGHAT, CDR2 FQDESV (reference sequence).

This clonotype was seen repeatedly, ten times or more. V gene TRBV12-3 or TRBV12-4 combines with J gene TRBJ1-5; the D gene is possibly TRBD1 (5 bases). The V gene lost 4 bases and the J gene lost 2 bases, with 9 bases spanning the gap. The CDR3 has 14 residues. The CDR3 coding sequence is TGTGCCAGCAGTTCCGTCAGGGGCAATCAGCCCCAGCATTTT. Protein product: CASSSVRGNQPQHF.

This sequence joins TRBV18 and TRBJ2-7; 7 nucleotides match TRBD1. Germline V gene sequence: CDR1 KGHSH, CDR2 LQKENI. The CDR3 has 13 residues. V trimming: 2 bases; J trimming: 6 bases; junction bases outside the gene matches: 4. The CDR3 nucleotides are TGTGCCAGCTCACCAACAGGGGTGAGCGAGCAGTACTTC. Protein: CASSPTGVSEQYF.

This chain uses TRBV28 with TRBJ2-4, with TRBD2 matching 12 bases. V was clipped by 3 bases and J by 8 bases; unmatched bases: 5. This CDR3 has 15 amino acids. CDR1 and CDR2 from the germline V gene are MDHEN and SYDVKM. Here the CDR3 reads CASSFLAGGPHIQYF. The CDR3 bases are TGTGCCAGCAGTTTCCTAGCGGGAGGGCCGCACATTCAGTACTTC.

Remarks on this clonotype: This may come from a read error, since a much larger clone is one base off. The rearrangement joins TRBV12-3 or TRBV12-4 to TRBJ1-2; the match to TRBD1 covers 7 bases. The CDR3 covers 13 residues. The trim removed 6 bases at V and 7 bases at J, leaving 8 bases unmatched. CDR3 sequence reads: CASRPDRAGGYTF. The CDR3 bases are TGTGCCAGCAGACCCGACAGGGCCGGTGGCTACACCTTC.

This clonotype was observed at least ten times. The chain recombines TRBV7-9 with TRBJ1-2; 9 nucleotides line up with TRBD1. Germline V gene sequence: CDR1 SEHNR, CDR2 FQNEAQ (reference sequence). V was clipped by 4 bases and J by 5 bases; unmatched bases: 8. The CDR3 spans 15 residues. The CDR3 sequence is CASSSFKGQGYGYTF. CDR3 bases: TGTGCCAGCAGCTCCTTTAAGGGACAGGGATATGGCTACACCTTC.

Turning to this clonotype: At one end, the junction sequence differs from germline, possibly due to a read error. V and J are TRBV4-1 and TRBJ1-2; no definite D call. The germline gives CDR1 MGHRA, CDR2 YSYEKL. The CDR3 consists of 14 residues. CDR3 sequence reads: CAGSQVGPRDGYTF. The CDR3 DNA sequence: TGCGCCGGCAGCCAAGTCGGACCCCGTGATGGCTACACCTTC.

In this sample, this clonotype turned up many times. The chain joins TRBV7-8 to TRBJ2-7; a weak D match, TRBD2 (5 bases). Germline loops: CDR1 SGHVS, CDR2 FQNEAQ. Between the trimmed V and J ends, which lost 5 bases and 3 bases, there was a span of 11 bases. This CDR3 has 13 amino acids. CDR3 residues: CASSRLFRYEQYF. In DNA, the CDR3 is TGTGCCAGCAGCCGACTATTCCGCTACGAGCAGTACTTC.